The present T cell receptor (beta chain) was sequenced within a study of T cells in Graves' hyperthyroidism and ophthalmopathy (dated by TCRdb to the late 2010s). Looking at the study overall: Peripheral blood was sampled at the time of initial diagnosis, prior to any treatment. In roughly six Graves' hyperthyroidism patients, the study also compared T-cell repertoires from thyroid tissue with T-cell repertoires from blood. Whether ophthalmopathy could be predicted prospectively was tested in an independent validation cohort made up of roughly 19 hyperthyroidism patients plus 17 patients who later progressed to ophthalmopathy. After blood sampling, hyperthyroidism patients were treated with methimazole at a starting dose of 30 mg daily, and ophthalmopathy patients were treated with high-dose intravenous methylprednisolone. TCR V-J signatures able to tell the groups apart were searched for in a discovery cohort of approximately 95 patients, of whom roughly 42 had Graves' ophthalmopathy and about 60 had stable Graves' hyperthyroidism. The paper reports TCR Vbeta CDR3 sequencing of roughly 140 peripheral blood samples: approximately 41 ophthalmopathy, fewer than 80 hyperthyroidism and around 17 progressor patients. The 100 or so discovery patients were randomly split 7:3 into training and test sets.

Reading from cysteine to phenylalanine, the CDR3 counts 18 amino acids. The kept DNA is CDR3 alone, 54 bases in frame from the first base. The germline V gene supplies CDR1 MDHEN and CDR2 SYDVKM. Trimming accounts for 3 bases at V and 1 base at J, while the number of junction bases matched to no gene is 9. TCR beta CDR3 regions were amplified from RNA transcripts. The first round of RT-PCR for the TCR CDR3 was performed with the HTBI primer set and the Qiagen OneStep RT-PCR kit. Libraries were constructed in a second round of multiplex PCR, after which size selection and purification were carried out. The libraries were sequenced on an Illumina HiSeq2000 using paired-end 100 bp reads. The study's processing was this. Raw data were processed with SOAPnuke, discarding reads with adapters, uncalled bases, mean Phred below 15, or no exact constant-primer or identifier match. High-quality paired reads were merged using COPE v1.2.5, and each unique nucleotide sequence was defined as a clonotype. Clonotypes were aligned to IMGT TRBV, TRBD and TRBJ reference segments using MiTCR v1.1. Only V-J combinations with frequency above 0.0001, covering approximately 99% of repertoires, were analysed. A TCS score was defined as the ratio of F50 (clonal expansion) to E x V (chaos), with BLOSUM62-based TCRdist applied between CDR3 peptides within each V-J. Welch's t-statistics and random forest reduced 500 to 650 V-J features to 13, which were used in a naive Bayes classifier (R e1071). TCRdb reran the public reads through fastp at Q25 and MiXCR, keeping productive beta chains. Duplicate CDR3 protein sequences are folded into a single record with the most common DNA and genes. TCRdb, rather than the study authors, made the V and J calls. The sample contains approximately 400,000 distinct CDR3 sequences, more than 15% of them found a single time. About 30% of the sample rests with the top ten.

Hyperthyroidism patients were aged 18 to 65 years and newly diagnosed, with disease duration of less than 2 months. Any patient with an uncontrolled infection, another autoimmune disease, pregnancy or lactation was excluded. Diagnoses were based on clinical symptoms, serum thyroxine and TRAb, thyroid ultrasound and orbital computed tomography. For progressor patients, blood was drawn at the first diagnosis of hyperthyroidism, before any ophthalmopathy symptoms had appeared. Ficoll-Paque density gradient centrifugation was used to isolate PBMCs from approximately 11 ml of fresh peripheral blood. Progressor patients were first diagnosed with Graves' hyperthyroidism and then developed ophthalmopathy during follow-up. Total RNA was extracted with Trizol reagent, and quality was checked on an Agilent 2100 Bioanalyzer. Paper-wide results and their limitations: No statistical method was used to set the sample size in advance, and investigators knew the group allocation. During validation, the model predicted progression to ophthalmopathy a median of approximately 7 months ahead of onset, with around 65% sensitivity and under 85% specificity. Ophthalmopathy was separated from stable hyperthyroidism by a 13 V-J signature model, with around 88% sensitivity and roughly 81% specificity obtained in cross-validation and 80%/75% obtained in testing. Most expanded thyroid clonotypes (frequency above 0.001) were also detected in blood, a finding suggesting that blood repertoires may reflect thyroid immune responses.

This clonotype has at least ten counts. The clone's antigen remains unknown. No base quality information exists; no much larger clone differs at one position. The chain is assembled from TRBV28 and TRBJ2-6; a stretch of 7 junction bases matches TRBD2. Sample: blood. The receptor was derived from a woman between 18 and 29 years old with Graves' hyperthyroidism that later progressed to Graves' ophthalmopathy. The DNA sequence reads TGTGCCAGCAGTTTCGGCGCTAGCGGATGGTCTGGGGCCAACGTCCTGACTTTC. It specifies CASSFGASGWSGANVLTF.